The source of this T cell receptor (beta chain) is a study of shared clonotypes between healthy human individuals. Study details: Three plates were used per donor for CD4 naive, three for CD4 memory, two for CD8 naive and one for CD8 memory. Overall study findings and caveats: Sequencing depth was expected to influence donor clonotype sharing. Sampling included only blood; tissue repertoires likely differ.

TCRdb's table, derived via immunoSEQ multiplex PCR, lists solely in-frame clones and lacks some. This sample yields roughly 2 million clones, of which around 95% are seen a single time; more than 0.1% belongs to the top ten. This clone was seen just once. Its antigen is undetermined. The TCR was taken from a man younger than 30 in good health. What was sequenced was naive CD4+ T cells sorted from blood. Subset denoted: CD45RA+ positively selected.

In nucleotides, the CDR3 is TGTGCCAGCAGTCCAGAAGGGAATCAGCCCCAGCATTTT. This sequence encodes CASSPEGNQPQHF. The chain links TRBV2 to TRBJ1-5, with D unresolved. The CDR3 runs to 13 residues. V gave up 5 bases and J gave up 4 bases, with 9 bases separating them. From germline, CDR1 is SNHLY and CDR2 FYNNEI.